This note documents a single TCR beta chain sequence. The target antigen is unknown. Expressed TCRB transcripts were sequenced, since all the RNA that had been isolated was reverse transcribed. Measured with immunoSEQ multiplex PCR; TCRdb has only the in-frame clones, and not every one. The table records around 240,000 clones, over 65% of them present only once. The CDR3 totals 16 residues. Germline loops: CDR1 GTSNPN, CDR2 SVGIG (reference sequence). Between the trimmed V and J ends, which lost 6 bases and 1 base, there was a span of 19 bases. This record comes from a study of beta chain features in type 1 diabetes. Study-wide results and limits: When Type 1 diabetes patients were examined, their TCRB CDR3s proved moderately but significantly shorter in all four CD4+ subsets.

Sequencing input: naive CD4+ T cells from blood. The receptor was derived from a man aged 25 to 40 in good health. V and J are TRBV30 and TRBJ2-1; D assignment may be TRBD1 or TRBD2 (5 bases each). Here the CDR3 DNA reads TGTGCCTGCCTCCGAGGGGCAGGAGTTTCCTACAATGAGCAGTTCTTC. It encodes CACLRGAGVSYNEQFF.